This TCR beta chain was sequenced during a study of T cell responses to AZD1222 COVID-19 vaccine. Study background: Pooling was applied to second doses at about 4 or about 12 weeks.

V gave up 1 base and J gave up 4 bases, with 7 bases separating them. This CDR3 region has 13 residues. Here immunoSEQ multiplex PCR was the method, and the copy in TCRdb shows in-frame clones only, minus some. This sample carries some 130,000 clones, 93% of them seen once, and the ten largest clones take 0.91%. Points from the study as a whole: There were repertoire samples only from the period after the peak T cell response. Baseline seropositives among AZD1222 recipients totaled only five to seven. Spike-specific TCR repertoires showed rising breadth and depth after two AZD1222 doses.

Notes on this clone: The antigen is undetermined.

Sequences were derived from peripheral blood, sampled on day 0 of AZD1222 vaccination. The TCR was taken from an adult in good health. The chain has TRBV12-3 or TRBV12-4 and TRBJ1-2, with D unresolved. The CDR3 DNA reads as TGTGCCAGCAGTTTAGACGGAACCTATGGCTACACCTTC. This encodes CASSLDGTYGYTF.